These T cell receptor beta chains were read from a single sample in a study of blood T cell repertoires in COVID-19. Profiled with immunoSEQ multiplex PCR; TCRdb holds only in-frame clones, not every one. This table holds roughly 62,000 clones, more than 65% found once. The sequencing sample was made of peripheral blood. These TCRs come from a woman older than 75 with active or convalescent COVID-19. The CDR3 runs from the conserved cysteine through the conserved F or W. Fields, in order: D gene, J gene, V gene, CDR3 DNA, CDR3 protein. D genes are given only for firm matches.

>.|TRBJ2-7|TRBV4-2
TGTGCCAGCAGCCCGGGGAGCGGCAGCTCCTACGAGCAGTACTTC
CASSPGSGSSYEQYF
>.|TRBJ1-1|TRBV11-2
TGTGCCAGCAGCTTAGATCGCGACAGGGAAGCTTTCTTT
CASSLDRDREAFF
>.|TRBJ1-2|TRBV11-2
TGTGCCAGCAGCTTAGTGAGGGAATGGGGTGGCTACACCTTC
CASSLVREWGGYTF
>.|TRBJ1-3|TRBV10-3
TGTGCCATCAGTGAGTCGCGGAGCTCTGGAAACACCATATATTTT
CAISESRSSGNTIYF
>TRBD1|TRBJ1-6|TRBV5-4
TGTGCCAGCAGCTCGCCGGGGACAGATAATTCACCCCTCCACTTT
CASSSPGTDNSPLHF
>.|TRBJ1-1|TRBV10-1
TGCGCCAGCAGCCAAAGACTCGGATTGATGGCTGAAGCTTTCTTT
CASSQRLGLMAEAFF
>.|TRBJ2-1|TRBV5-4
TGTGCCAGCAGCTTAGACAGGTCGAGGTACAATGAGCAGTTCTTC
CASSLDRSRYNEQFF
>TRBD1|TRBJ2-5|TRBV9
TGTGCCAGCAGCGCTTCAACAGGGGTTCTGGAGACCCAGTACTTC
CASSASTGVLETQYF
>TRBD1|TRBJ1-2|TRBV12-3/TRBV12-4
TGTGCCAGCAGTCTGGACAGGGTATACGGCTACACCTTC
CASSLDRVYGYTF
>.|TRBJ1-1|TRBV7-9
TGTGCCAGCAGCCCACAGGGTTTTTACACTGAAGCTTTCTTT
CASSPQGFYTEAFF